The T cell receptor beta chain described here comes from a study of blood T cells in healthy people across ages. The second PCR ran roughly 6 to 11 cycles with a sample-barcoded 5' primer and J-beta primers. TCRdb called the 5' RACE reads again in MiXCR, with one record for every CDR3 protein. The top ten clones hold 23% of a sample with roughly 1.9 million distinct CDR3 sequences, around 40% of them seen once. The CDR3 consists of 15 residues. Germline lookup yields CDR1 KGHDR and CDR2 SFDVKD. Between the trimmed V and J ends, which lost 1 base and 2 bases, there was a span of 10 bases. Source material: blood. The receptor comes from a human donor in good health. The rearrangement joins TRBV24-1 to TRBJ1-2; D not resolved. CDR3 sequence: CATSDFGGMNYGYTF. CDR3 sequence (DNA): TGTGCCACCAGTGATTTCGGCGGGATGAACTATGGCTACACCTTC.